The 16 T cell receptor beta chains reported below all come from one sample, sequenced in a study of blood T cell repertoires in COVID-19. The repertoire was sequenced with immunoSEQ multiplex PCR; TCRdb's copy has only in-frame clones and lacks some. Here the sample spans some 74,000 clones, roughly 84% being singletons. Sequencing input: peripheral blood. These receptors were obtained from a woman aged 50 to 60 with acute or convalescent COVID-19.

This rearrangement joins TRBV5-1 to TRBJ1-1; TRBD1 aligns across 9 bases. Germline CDR1 SGHRS, CDR2 YFSETQ. The CDR3 covers 15 residues. Losses at the gene ends were 5 bases for V and 3 bases for J; bases not matched to a gene: 8. The CDR3 DNA follows: TGCGCCAGCAGAACCTCTACAGGGGGCGACACTGAAGCTTTCTTT. This translates into CASRTSTGGDTEAFF.

V gene TRBV5-8 combines with J gene TRBJ1-2, with 9 bases fitting TRBD1. The trim removed 4 bases at V and 5 bases at J, leaving 6 bases unmatched. Per the germline V gene, CDR1 is SGHTS and CDR2 is YDEGEE. The CDR3 spans 14 residues. The CDR3 loop is CASSEGQGGYGYTF. DNA for the CDR3: TGTGCCAGCAGCGAGGGACAGGGAGGATATGGCTACACCTTC. The full variable domain, its missing parts supplied by reference TRBV5-8 and TRBJ1-2, is EAGVTQSPTHLIKTRGQQATLRCSPISGHTSVYWYQQALGLGLQFLLWYDEGEERNRGNFPPRFSGRQFPNYSSELNVNALELEDSALYLCASSEGQGGYGYTFGSGTRLTVV.

This clone was seen only a few times. This chain links TRBV5-5 with TRBJ2-5, with 10 bases fitting TRBD2. CDR1 is SGHKS and CDR2 is YYEKEE in the germline V gene (reference sequence). The CDR3 is 15 residues long. Trimming took 5 bases from V and 4 from J; bases not matched to a gene: 8. The CDR3 sequence is CASRLTSGAGETQYF. Here the CDR3 DNA reads TGTGCCAGCAGGCTTACTAGCGGGGCTGGAGAGACCCAGTACTTC.

The chain carries TRBV7-2 and TRBJ2-1; weak D call: TRBD2 (6 bases). CDR1 is SGHTA and CDR2 is FQGNSA in the germline V gene. This CDR3 has 15 residues. V was pared by 1 base and J by 4 bases, with 11 bases between. CDR3 in DNA: TGTGCCAGCAGCTTAGGTGGCGGGACGTACAATGAGCAGTTCTTC. Translation: CASSLGGGTYNEQFF.

The CDR3 loop is CAISEDREQEAFF. CDR3 DNA: TGTGCCATCAGTGAGGACAGGGAGCAGGAAGCTTTCTTT. This chain connects TRBV10-3 to TRBJ1-1; 7 bases line up with TRBD1. Trimming at V came to 2 bases and at J to 8 bases, leaving 5 bases not matched to a gene. The CDR3 extends over 13 amino acids. Germline values: CDR1 ENHRY, CDR2 SYGVKD.

The chain carries TRBV2 and TRBJ1-4, with no clear D. This CDR3 region has 15 residues. Germline CDR1 and CDR2: SNHLY and FYNNEI. Trimming pared 2 bases from V and 8 bases from J, leaving 15 bases between. CDR3 protein: CASSETGSPYEKLFF. DNA for the CDR3: TGTGCCAGCAGTGAAACGGGGTCGCCCTACGAAAAACTGTTTTTT. The complete variable domain, with remaining parts taken from reference TRBV2 and TRBJ1-4, reads EPEVTQTPSHQVTQMGQEVILRCVPISNHLYFYWYRQILGQKVEFLVSFYNNEISEKSEIFDDQFSVERPDGSNFTLKIRSTKLEDSAMYFCASSETGSPYEKLFFGSGTQLSVL.

The chain recombines TRBV6-5 with TRBJ1-2, with D uncertain. CDR1 MNHEY and CDR2 SVGAGI come from the germline V gene. The CDR3 covers 14 residues. Trimming removed 5 bases at V and 7 bases at J, with 17 bases between. The CDR3 nucleotides read TGTGCCAGCAGTAAGAACAGCGGCGGCGGTGGCTACACCTTC. Encoded protein: CASSKNSGGGGYTF.

The rearrangement joins TRBV7-3 to TRBJ2-1, with 14 bases that match TRBD2. CDR1 and CDR2 (germline): SGHTA, FQGTGA. The CDR3 contains 18 residues. V was clipped by 5 bases and J by 8 bases; unmatched bases: 14. The CDR3 nucleotides read TGTGCCAGCAGCCCCTGGGGGGGACTAGCGGGAGTTGTCGATGAGCAGTTCTTC. Its translation: CASSPWGGLAGVVDEQFF.

The chain carries TRBV7-9 and TRBJ1-1, with a tentative D call TRBD1 (5 bases). Germline CDR1 reads SEHNR; CDR2 reads FQNEAQ (reference sequence). The CDR3 is 15 residues long. The V end was cut by 1 base, the J end by 1 base, with 10 bases between. CDR3 in amino acids: CASSLGRVGNTEAFF. DNA for the CDR3: TGTGCCAGCAGCTTAGGCAGGGTGGGGAACACTGAAGCTTTCTTT. Full variable domain (remainder filled in from reference TRBV7-9 and TRBJ1-1): DTGVSQNPRHKITKRGQNVTFRCDPISEHNRLYWYRQTLGQGPEFLTYFQNEAQLEKSRLLSDRFSAERPKGSFSTLEIQRTEQGDSAMYLCASSLGRVGNTEAFFGQGTRLTVV.

The chain combines TRBV12-3 or TRBV12-4 with TRBJ2-5, with 7 bases fitting TRBD1. The CDR3 is 13 residues long. After removal of 6 bases from V and 5 bases from J, the junction contained 6 bases not matched to a gene. CDR3 DNA: TGTGCCAGCAGGACAGGGTCGGGGGAGACCCAGTACTTC. Translating it yields CASRTGSGETQYF.

The gene calls are TRBV7-9 and TRBJ2-7; 7 positions match TRBD1. The CDR3 runs 13 residues. V dropped 0 bases and J dropped 6; count of bases not matched to a gene: 2. Germline CDR1 is SEHNR and CDR2 is FQNEAQ (reference sequence). CDR3 sequence: CASSLAGGGEQYF. The DNA for the CDR3 is TGTGCCAGCAGCTTAGCAGGGGGCGGCGAGCAGTACTTC.

This rearrangement joins TRBV5-1 to TRBJ2-7; possible D gene TRBD2, 5 bases. The germline CDR1 and CDR2 sequences are SGHRS and YFSETQ. Trimming took 4 bases from V and 5 from J, leaving 16 bases between them. The CDR3 has 14 residues. The CDR3 protein is CASSRSGGSDEQYF. The CDR3 DNA reads TGCGCCAGCAGCCGCTCAGGAGGTTCCGACGAGCAGTACTTC.

The rearrangement joins TRBV11-2 to TRBJ1-5; possibly TRBD1 for D (6 bases). In germline, CDR1 is SGHAT, CDR2 FQNNGV. Trimming took 5 bases from V and 3 from J, leaving 11 bases between them. This CDR3 comprises 14 residues. CDR3 nucleotides: TGTGCCAGCAGCCTTGGACAGTTCAATCAGCCCCAGCATTTT. Amino acids: CASSLGQFNQPQHF. The variable domain in full, completed from reference TRBV11-2 and TRBJ1-5, reads EAGVAQSPRYKIIEKRQSVAFWCNPISGHATLYWYQQILGQGPKLLIQFQNNGVVDDSQLPKDRFSAERLKGVDSTLKIQPAKLEDSAVYLCASSLGQFNQPQHFGDGTRLSIL.

V gene TRBV2 combines with J gene TRBJ1-5; weak D call: TRBD1 (5 bases). V dropped 4 bases and J dropped 4 bases, with 11 bases sitting between them. CDR1 is SNHLY and CDR2 is FYNNEI in the germline V gene. This CDR3 has 14 amino acids. CDR3: CASSGQGGNQPQHF. In DNA form, the CDR3 reads TGTGCCAGCAGTGGGCAGGGTGGAAATCAGCCCCAGCATTTT.

The CDR3 DNA sequence: TGTGCCAGCAGCTTGGGGGTAGGACTAGGTATAGAGACCCAGTACTTC. Amino acids: CASSLGVGLGIETQYF. V gene TRBV5-5 combines with J gene TRBJ2-5; TRBD2 agrees at 7 bases. The CDR3 consists of 16 residues. Trimming removed 0 bases from V and 4 bases from J; junction bases left unmatched: 9. Looked up from germline, CDR1 is SGHKS and CDR2 is YYEKEE (reference sequence).

The chain combines TRBV10-3 with TRBJ1-1; possible D gene TRBD1, 6 bases. The CDR3 contains 14 residues. Trimming pared 6 bases from V and 0 bases from J, leaving 11 bases between. The germline gives CDR1 ENHRY, CDR2 SYGVKD. CDR3 residues: CAISPGDMNTEAFF. In nucleotides, the CDR3 is TGTGCCATCAGCCCAGGGGATATGAACACTGAAGCTTTCTTT.